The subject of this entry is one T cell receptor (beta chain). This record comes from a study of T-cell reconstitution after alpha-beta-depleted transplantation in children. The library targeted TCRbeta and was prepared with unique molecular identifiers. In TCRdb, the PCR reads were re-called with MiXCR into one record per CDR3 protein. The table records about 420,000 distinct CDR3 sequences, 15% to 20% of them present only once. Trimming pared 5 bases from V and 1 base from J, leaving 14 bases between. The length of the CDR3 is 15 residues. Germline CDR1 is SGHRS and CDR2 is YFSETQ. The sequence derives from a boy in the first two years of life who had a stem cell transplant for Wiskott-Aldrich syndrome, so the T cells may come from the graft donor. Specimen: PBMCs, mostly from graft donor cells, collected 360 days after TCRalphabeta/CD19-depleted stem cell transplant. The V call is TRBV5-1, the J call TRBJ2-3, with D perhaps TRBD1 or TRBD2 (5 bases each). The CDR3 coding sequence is TGCGCCAGCAGACCCGGGACCCCCGGCACAGATACGCAGTATTTT. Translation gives CASRPGTPGTDTQYF.